The 16 T cell receptor beta chains listed next were all sequenced from one sample in a study of blood T cell repertoires in COVID-19. Sequenced by immunoSEQ multiplex PCR; TCRdb stores in-frame clones only, minus some. The sample shows tens of thousands of clones, approximately 89% of them seen only once. What was sequenced was peripheral blood. Receptor source: a woman older than 75 with acute or convalescent COVID-19.

The V call is TRBV19, the J call TRBJ2-5; TRBD2 aligns across 7 bases. The CDR3 is 15 residues long. V shed 5 bases, J shed 5 bases, and the junction held 11 bases outside the gene matches. Per germline, CDR1 LNHDA and CDR2 SQIVND (reference sequence). The CDR3 reads CASSDRGEGRETQYF. The CDR3 bases are TGTGCCAGTAGTGACCGAGGGGAGGGGCGGGAGACCCAGTACTTC.

This chain uses TRBV7-9 with TRBJ2-3, with 9 bases that match TRBD2. Per the germline V gene, CDR1 is SEHNR and CDR2 is FQNEAQ (reference sequence). This CDR3 has 16 residues. The trim removed 4 bases at V and 6 bases at J, leaving 11 bases unmatched. Here the CDR3 DNA reads TGTGCCAGCAGCTGGGGACTAGCTCACTACGACGATACGCAGTATTTT. This translates into CASSWGLAHYDDTQYF.

The chain joins TRBV5-1 to TRBJ1-1; D remains unclear. The germline CDR1 and CDR2 sequences are SGHRS and YFSETQ. The CDR3 consists of 15 residues. Trimming took off 0 bases at V and 4 bases at J, with 13 bases between the two ends. The CDR3 nucleotides are TGCGCCAGCAGCTTGGCCGGGGAGTTCAGCACTGAAGCTTTCTTT. Its protein product is CASSLAGEFSTEAFF.

This clone has more than one count but fewer than ten. The V and J genes are TRBV19 and TRBJ1-5, with 10 bases matching TRBD1. The CDR3 has 14 residues. The germline V gene has CDR1 LNHDA and CDR2 SQIVND (reference sequence). The ends lost 10 bases at V and 5 bases at J; junction bases unmatched: 8. The CDR3 bases are TGTGCCACTTCAGACAGGGGGCTTTATCAGCCCCAGCATTTT. This encodes CATSDRGLYQPQHF.

The chain is built from TRBV6-5 and TRBJ2-2; weak D call: TRBD1 (6 bases). The V gene lost 7 bases and the J gene lost 0 bases, with 12 bases spanning the gap. This CDR3 has 15 amino acids. Germline V gene data show CDR1 as MNHEY and CDR2 as SVGAGI. The CDR3 nucleotides are TGTGCCAGCATAAGGGACAACGCGAACACCGGGGAGCTGTTTTTT. Protein sequence: CASIRDNANTGELFF.

The chain couples TRBV24-1 to TRBJ2-2, with D possibly being TRBD2 (7 bases). V lost 11 bases and J lost 4, with 13 bases in between. The CDR3 has 13 amino acids. Per the germline V gene, CDR1 is KGHDR and CDR2 is SFDVKD. The CDR3 region is CAIGGGPTGELFF. CDR3 DNA sequence: TGTGCCATAGGGGGGGGCCCCACCGGGGAGCTGTTTTTT.

Details on this clone: The sample carries other DNA sequences with the same CDR3. This chain joins TRBV4-1 and TRBJ1-4; 9 bases line up with TRBD1. The germline V gene encodes CDR1 MGHRA and CDR2 YSYEKL. V trimming: 3 bases; J trimming: 8 bases; junction bases outside the gene matches: 4. The CDR3 has 14 residues. CDR3 protein: CASSQGQGGEKLFF. CDR3 nucleotides: TGCGCCAGCAGCCAGGGACAGGGAGGAGAAAAACTGTTTTTT.

The chain joins TRBV5-1 to TRBJ1-5; 9 positions match TRBD1. CDR1 is SGHRS, CDR2 YFSETQ, per germline. The CDR3 extends over 14 amino acids. J gave up 4 bases and V 3 bases, and 2 bases lay outside the gene matches. The CDR3 sequence: CASSSGTGNQPQHF. The CDR3 nucleotides are TGCGCCAGCAGCTCCGGGACAGGGAATCAGCCCCAGCATTTT.

J is TRBJ1-4 and V is TRBV25-1; D remains ambiguous. From germline, CDR1 is MGHDK and CDR2 SYGVNS. V lost 6 bases to trimming and J lost 7 bases, with 18 bases between them. The CDR3 consists of 15 residues. In nucleotides, the CDR3 is TGTGCCAGCAGCCATTGGACTGCCGACCGTGAAAAACTGTTTTTT. Residues: CASSHWTADREKLFF.

This chain uses TRBV28 with TRBJ2-3; D is perhaps TRBD2 (7 bases). This CDR3 has 15 amino acids. Trimming shortened V by 4 bases and J by 4 bases, and 15 bases separated the two germline ends. Germline V lookup: CDR1 MDHEN, CDR2 SYDVKM. The CDR3 region has the DNA TGTGCCAGCAGTTCGAGGGGGGGTAGGGCAGATACGCAGTATTTT. It specifies CASSSRGGRADTQYF.

The V and J genes are TRBV25-1 and TRBJ1-4; perhaps TRBD1 as D (6 bases). The CDR3 contains 13 residues. Trimming pared 6 bases from V and 11 bases from J, leaving 16 bases between. CDR1 MGHDK and CDR2 SYGVNS come from the germline V gene. CDR3 sequence (DNA): TGTGCCAGCAGGGGGGCTTCGGGGACGAAACTGTTTTTT. Encoded protein: CASRGASGTKLFF.

The chain uses TRBV6-5 and TRBJ2-1; a weak D match, TRBD2 (6 bases). Germline CDR1 and CDR2: MNHEY and SVGAGI. This CDR3 has 16 residues. Trimming took off 4 bases at V and 0 bases at J, with 13 bases between the two ends. As DNA, the CDR3 is TGTGCCAGCAGTTTCCTTAGCGGACGCTCCTACAATGAGCAGTTCTTC. This codes for CASSFLSGRSYNEQFF.

The table lists this clone with a few counts. This chain connects TRBV18 to TRBJ1-1; possible D gene TRBD1, 6 bases. V lost 6 bases and J 0 bases, leaving 17 bases between the germline ends. Germline V gives CDR1 KGHSH, CDR2 LQKENI. There are 16 residues in the CDR3. CDR3 coding DNA: TGTGCCAGCTCTCGATCAAGGGGGGGGATGAACACTGAAGCTTTCTTT. Translated: CASSRSRGGMNTEAFF.

This chain connects TRBV7-2 to TRBJ1-2; no definite D call. Germline CDR1 SGHTA, CDR2 FQGNSA. Trimming shortened V by 5 bases and J by 4 bases, and 20 bases separated the two germline ends. The CDR3 contains 16 residues. The chain's CDR3 is CASSPGLGFQVYGYTF. DNA of the CDR3: TGTGCCAGCAGCCCCGGATTGGGCTTTCAGGTCTATGGCTACACCTTC.

This sequence joins TRBV6-1 and TRBJ2-2, with TRBD2 as a possible D gene (6 bases). V was shortened by 3 bases and J by 3 bases, with 17 bases between the two germline ends. Germline-derived CDR1 and CDR2 are MNHNS and SASEGT. There are 17 residues in the CDR3. Written as DNA, the CDR3 is TGTGCCAGCAGTGATCCGCGGGGCGGTAGTGACACCGGGGAGCTGTTTTTT. It yields the protein CASSDPRGGSDTGELFF.

The chain couples TRBV12-5 to TRBJ2-1; 9 nucleotides agree with TRBD1. CDR1 and CDR2 (germline): LGHNT, FRNRAP. The CDR3 runs 15 residues. With 6 bases clipped from V and 8 bases from J, the junction kept 11 bases outside the gene matches. This chain's CDR3 is CASGPGDREGDEQFF. CDR3 DNA: TGTGCTAGTGGGCCTGGGGACAGGGAAGGTGATGAGCAGTTCTTC.